This T cell receptor (beta chain) was documented in a study of blood T cells in healthy people across ages. Study results and limitations: Diversity estimated from one million T cells was considered an underestimate.

Primers used in a second PCR of roughly 6 to 11 cycles were a sample-barcoded 5' primer and a J-beta primer mix. A single record per CDR3 protein comes from TCRdb applying MiXCR to the 5' RACE reads. Among some 1.1 million distinct CDR3 sequences listed, around two fifths were seen once. This clonotype was counted between two and nine times. What it binds is not known. No fewer than 7 million PBMCs went into each sample. The CDR3 is made up of 14 amino acids. CDR1 MNHEY and CDR2 SVGAGI come from the germline V gene. Trimming removed 0 bases from V and 6 bases from J, with 11 bases in between. This receptor was taken from a man between 18 and 29 years old in good health. V usage is TRBV6-5 and J usage is TRBJ1-2; D call uncertain. The sample consisted of blood. In nucleotides, the CDR3 is TGTGCCAGCAGTTACTCGATTGTATCGAATGGCTACACCTTC. Translated: CASSYSIVSNGYTF.